This T cell receptor (beta chain) is drawn from a study of T cell changes during pregnancy in multiple sclerosis. Sequencing was performed with immunoSEQ multiplex PCR; in TCRdb, only in-frame clones are kept and a portion is missing. The table records approximately 50,000 clones, around 90% of them present only once. This CDR3 contains 15 residues. V gave up 10 bases and J gave up 0 bases, with 16 bases separating them. Looked up from germline, CDR1 is MNHEY and CDR2 is SVGAGI. The sequencing used CD4+ T cells from peripheral blood mononuclear cells, collected after pregnancy. This receptor was obtained from a female donor in good health, enrolled as a control in a pregnancy study. This sequence joins TRBV6-5 and TRBJ1-3; weak D call: TRBD1 (5 bases). The CDR3 is CATGPQGNSGNTIYF. The CDR3 coding sequence is TGTGCCACGGGCCCCCAGGGAAACTCTGGAAACACCATATATTTT.